One TCR beta chain is described in this entry. The data are from a study of blood T cell repertoires in COVID-19. Turning to the study itself: Sources were T cells, B-cell-depleted T cells, or PBMCs; the material itself was cDNA or gDNA.

Authors' processing steps: Estimation of nucleated cell counts was performed using reference gene primer amplification. Method: immunoSEQ multiplex PCR; TCRdb's copy keeps in-frame clones and lacks some. For V, J and clone size, that table is used; D and trimming come from the DNA. The table shows under 150,000 clones, with around 82% occurring only once. The germline gives CDR1 LNHDA, CDR2 SQIVND (reference sequence). The CDR3 length is 15 residues. V was shortened by 3 bases and J by 0 bases, with 9 bases between the two germline ends. The source material was peripheral blood. This TCR was recovered from a man aged 60-69 years with acute or convalescent COVID-19. The genes are TRBV19 and TRBJ2-1, with D unclear. CDR3 DNA sequence: TGTGCCAGTAGTATTAGCCCCCGCTCCTACAATGAGCAGTTCTTC. It codes for CASSISPRSYNEQFF.